These 4 T cell receptor beta chains share one sample of origin, sequenced in a study of blood T cells in healthy people across ages. Combining a sample-barcoded 5' primer with a J-beta primer mix, a second PCR ran for roughly 6 to 11 cycles. TCRdb ran MiXCR on the 5' RACE reads and lists one entry per CDR3 protein. Altogether 950,000 to 1,200,000 distinct CDR3 sequences are present, around two fifths being singletons, with the ten largest covering around 12%. The sample was blood. These receptors were obtained from a man aged 18 to 29 in good health.

The CDR3 bases are TGTGCCAGCAGTTTAAAAGGCTCACCCCTCCACTTT. As protein: CASSLKGSPLHF. The chain employs TRBV27 and TRBJ1-6; no firm D call. Germline CDR1 and CDR2: MNHEY and SMNVEV (reference sequence). Between the trimmed V and J ends, which lost 2 bases and 10 bases, there was a span of 6 bases. There are 12 residues in the CDR3.

This clonotype was detected a few times. The chain has TRBV4-3 and TRBJ1-2, with TRBD1 as a possible D gene (5 bases). The V gene's germline CDR1 is LGHNA and CDR2 YSLEER. Trimming removed 3 bases from V and 3 bases from J, with 17 bases in between. The CDR3 runs 16 residues. The CDR3 DNA reads as TGCGCCAGCAGCCAGGGGGTCCGGGTGGGTGACTATGGCTACACCTTC. Protein sequence: CASSQGVRVGDYGYTF.

The rearrangement links TRBV27 to TRBJ1-1, with 7 bases fitting TRBD1. From germline, CDR1 is MNHEY and CDR2 SMNVEV (reference sequence). J gave up 0 bases and V 7 bases, and 8 bases lay outside the gene matches. This CDR3 has 15 residues. The CDR3: CASTYSGTVNTEAFF. For the CDR3, the DNA is TGTGCCAGCACTTACTCCGGGACAGTGAACACTGAAGCTTTCTTT.

The chain employs TRBV20-1 and TRBJ1-1, with 7 bases that match TRBD1. Germline values: CDR1 DFQATT, CDR2 SNEGSKA (reference sequence). Trimming at V came to 1 base and at J to 0 bases, leaving 2 bases not matched to a gene. CDR3 length: 14 amino acids. DNA of the CDR3: TGCAGTGCTAGAGGGGGACAGATGAACACTGAAGCTTTCTTT. This encodes CSARGGQMNTEAFF.